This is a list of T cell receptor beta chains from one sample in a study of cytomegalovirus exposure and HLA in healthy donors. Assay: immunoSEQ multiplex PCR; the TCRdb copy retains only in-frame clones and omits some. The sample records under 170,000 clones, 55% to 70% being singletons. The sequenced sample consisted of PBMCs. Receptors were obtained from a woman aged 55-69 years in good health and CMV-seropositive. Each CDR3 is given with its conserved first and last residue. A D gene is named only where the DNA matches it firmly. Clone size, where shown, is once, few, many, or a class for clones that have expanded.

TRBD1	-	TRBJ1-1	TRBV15	CATSRGRGPEAFF	TGTGCCACCAGCAGAGGCAGGGGGCCTGAAGCTTTCTTT
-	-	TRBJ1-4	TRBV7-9	CASSSPRTAGEKLFF	TGTGCCAGCAGTTCCCCCCGGACAGCCGGTGAAAAACTGTTTTTT
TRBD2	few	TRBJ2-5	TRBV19	CASTLAGGHQETQYF	TGTGCCAGTACCCTAGCGGGAGGCCACCAAGAGACCCAGTACTTC
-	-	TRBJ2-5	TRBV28	CASSLQETQYF	TGTGCCAGCTCTCTCCAAGAGACCCAGTACTTC
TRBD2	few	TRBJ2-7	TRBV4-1	CASSLKRDSSYEQYF	TGCGCCAGCAGCCTCAAGCGGGACTCTTCCTACGAGCAGTACTTC
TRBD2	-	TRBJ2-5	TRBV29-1	CSVASGLAVTGTQYF	TGCAGCGTTGCGTCGGGACTAGCGGTTACCGGGACCCAGTACTTC
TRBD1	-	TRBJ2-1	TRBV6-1	CASSRGQGAHNEQFF	TGTGCCAGCAGTAGGGGACAGGGGGCGCACAATGAGCAGTTCTTC
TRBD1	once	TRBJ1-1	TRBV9	CASSPGTATEAFF	TGTGCCAGCAGCCCCGGGACAGCTACTGAAGCTTTCTTT
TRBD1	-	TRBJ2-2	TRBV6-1	CASSDWTGNTGELFF	TGTGCCAGCAGTGACTGGACAGGGAACACCGGGGAGCTGTTTTTT
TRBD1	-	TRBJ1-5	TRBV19	CASSTPTGGEWPQHF	TGTGCCAGTAGTACACCGACAGGGGGCGAGTGGCCCCAGCATTTT
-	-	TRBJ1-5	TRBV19	CASSMFTAPGGQPQHF	TGTGCCAGTAGTATGTTTACAGCCCCCGGGGGACAGCCCCAGCATTTT
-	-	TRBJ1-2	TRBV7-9	CASSLGALGYTF	TGTGCCAGCAGCTTAGGCGCGCTGGGCTACACCTTC
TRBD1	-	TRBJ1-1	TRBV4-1	CASSQVGDRPRRQNTEAFF	TGCGCCAGCAGCCAAGTGGGGGACAGGCCCCGAAGACAGAACACTGAAGCTTTCTTT
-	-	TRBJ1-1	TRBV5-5	CASSTARMNTEAFF	TGTGCCAGCAGCACAGCCCGGATGAACACTGAAGCTTTCTTT
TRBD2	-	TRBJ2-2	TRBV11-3	CASSFGGSNTGELFF	TGTGCCAGCAGCTTCGGGGGGTCGAACACCGGGGAGCTGTTTTTT
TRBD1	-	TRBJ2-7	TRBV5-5	CASRSGTGVSYEQYF	TGTGCCAGCAGGTCCGGGACAGGGGTATCCTACGAGCAGTACTTC
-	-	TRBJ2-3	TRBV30	CAWSVGGAADTQYF	TGTGCCTGGAGTGTAGGGGGGGCGGCAGATACGCAGTATTTT
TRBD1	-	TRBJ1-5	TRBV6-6	CASTTGVSNQPQHF	TGTGCCAGCACGACAGGGGTTAGCAATCAGCCCCAGCATTTT
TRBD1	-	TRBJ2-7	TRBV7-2	CASSLALDRGPSYEQYF	TGTGCCAGCAGCTTAGCCCTAGACAGGGGGCCCTCCTACGAGCAGTACTTC
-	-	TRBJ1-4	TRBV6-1	CASRIGGANEKLFF	TGTGCCAGCAGGATCGGCGGAGCTAATGAAAAACTGTTTTTT
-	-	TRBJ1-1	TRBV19	CASSTAGAGTEAFF	TGTGCCAGTAGCACCGCAGGCGCCGGCACTGAAGCTTTCTTT
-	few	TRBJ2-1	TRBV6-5	CASTAGQPSYNEQFF	TGTGCCAGCACCGCGGGACAGCCTTCCTACAATGAGCAGTTCTTC
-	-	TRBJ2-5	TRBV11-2	CASSFGQETQYF	TGTGCCAGCAGCTTCGGCCAAGAGACCCAGTACTTC
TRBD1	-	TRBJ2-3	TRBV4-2	CASSQEGNRGRTDTQYF	TGTGCCAGCAGCCAAGAAGGTAACAGGGGGCGGACAGATACGCAGTATTTT
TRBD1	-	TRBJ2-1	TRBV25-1	CASSAPGQGTYNEQFF	TGTGCCAGCAGTGCCCCGGGACAGGGGACCTACAATGAGCAGTTCTTC
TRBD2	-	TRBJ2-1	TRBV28	CASSPASGRWSEQFF	TGTGCCAGCAGTCCCGCAAGCGGGAGATGGAGTGAGCAGTTCTTC
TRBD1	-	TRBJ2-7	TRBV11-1	CASSPGQGPYEQYF	TGTGCCAGCAGCCCCGGACAGGGTCCCTACGAGCAGTACTTC
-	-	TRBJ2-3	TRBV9	CASSVSPTSTDTQYF	TGTGCCAGCAGCGTATCCCCTACTAGCACAGATACGCAGTATTTT
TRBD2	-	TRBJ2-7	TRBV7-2	CASSRGRPYEQYF	TGTGCCAGCAGCCGCGGGAGGCCCTACGAGCAGTACTTC
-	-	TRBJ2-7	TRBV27	CASSLKQGGYEQYF	TGTGCCAGCAGTTTAAAACAGGGAGGGTACGAGCAGTACTTC
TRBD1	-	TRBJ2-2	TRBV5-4	CASSFGQGARELFF	TGTGCCAGCAGCTTCGGACAGGGGGCCAGGGAGCTGTTTTTT
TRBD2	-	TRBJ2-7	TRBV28	CASSPGGGGSFSYEQYF	TGTGCCAGCAGTCCTGGGGGCGGGGGGTCCTTCTCCTACGAGCAGTACTTC
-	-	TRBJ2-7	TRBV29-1	CSVDSRGGPYEQYF	TGCAGCGTTGATTCAAGGGGTGGGCCCTACGAGCAGTACTTC
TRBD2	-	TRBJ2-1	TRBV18	CASSSRTSSYNEQFF	TGTGCCAGCTCATCTCGGACTAGCAGTTACAATGAGCAGTTCTTC
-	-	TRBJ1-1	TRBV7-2	CASSLVGPGRTEAFF	TGTGCCAGCAGCTTAGTTGGTCCGGGAAGAACTGAAGCTTTCTTT
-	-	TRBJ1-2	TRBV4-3	CASSRGRGTSYGYTF	TGCGCCAGCAGCCGAGGGAGGGGGACAAGCTATGGCTACACCTTC
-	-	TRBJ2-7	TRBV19	CASSISRDISYEQYF	TGTGCCAGTAGTATATCACGGGACATTTCCTACGAGCAGTACTTC
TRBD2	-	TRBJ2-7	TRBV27	CASSGGGRAAEQYF	TGTGCCAGCAGTGGGGGCGGGAGGGCCGCCGAGCAGTACTTC
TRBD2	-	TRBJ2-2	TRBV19	CGTTVGLAHTGELFF	TGTGGCACTACAGTCGGACTAGCGCACACCGGGGAGCTGTTTTTT
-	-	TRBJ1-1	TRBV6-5	CASSHGGVGTEAFF	TGTGCCAGCAGTCACGGAGGAGTAGGAACTGAAGCTTTCTTT
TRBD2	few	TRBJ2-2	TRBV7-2	CASSFPGLARTGELFF	TGTGCCAGCAGCTTCCCGGGACTAGCGAGAACCGGGGAGCTGTTTTTT
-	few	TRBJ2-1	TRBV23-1	CASRPTRRHEQFF	TGCGCCAGCAGACCGACTAGGCGGCATGAGCAGTTCTTC